The clone carrying this T cell receptor beta chain turned up a few times. The antigen remains undetermined. The germline gives CDR1 MGHRA, CDR2 YSYEKL. This CDR3 comprises 17 residues. V shed 0 bases and J shed 7 bases, with 21 bases lying between them. The record originates from a study of blood T cells in healthy people across ages. Whole-study results and caveats: Higher diversity and more naive CD4+ cells were features of long-lived donors, compared to aged donors.

The authors ran a second PCR of about 6 to 11 cycles using a sample-barcoded 5' primer and a J-beta primer mix. Template switching added a 12-random-nucleotide identifier to every cDNA molecule. TCRdb reprocessed the 5' RACE reads via MiXCR and lists one record per CDR3 protein. This sample has under 850,000 distinct CDR3 sequences; 30% to 45% occur once, and the top ten carry 10% to 15%. The chain carries TRBV4-1 and TRBJ1-1, with D possibly matching TRBD1 (6 bases). Sequenced: blood. This receptor was taken from a man in his late teens or twenties in good health. CDR3 region: CASSQESAGAGRGEAFF. The CDR3 nucleotides are TGCGCCAGCAGCCAAGAGTCGGCAGGGGCCGGGCGGGGTGAAGCTTTCTTT.